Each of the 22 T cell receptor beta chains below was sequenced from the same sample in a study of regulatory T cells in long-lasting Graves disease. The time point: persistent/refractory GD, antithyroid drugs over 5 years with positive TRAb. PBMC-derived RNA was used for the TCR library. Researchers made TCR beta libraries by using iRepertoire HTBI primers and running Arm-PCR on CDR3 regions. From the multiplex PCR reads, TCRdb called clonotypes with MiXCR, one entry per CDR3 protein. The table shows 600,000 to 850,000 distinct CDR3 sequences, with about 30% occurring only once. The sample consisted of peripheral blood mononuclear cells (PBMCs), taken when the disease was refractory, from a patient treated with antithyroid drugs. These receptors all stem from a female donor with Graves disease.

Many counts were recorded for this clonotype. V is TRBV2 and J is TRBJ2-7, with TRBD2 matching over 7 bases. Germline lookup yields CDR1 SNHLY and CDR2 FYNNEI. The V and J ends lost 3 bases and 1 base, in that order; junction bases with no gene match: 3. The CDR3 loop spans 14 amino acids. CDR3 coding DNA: TGTGCCAGCAGTGACCCTAGCGGTTCCTACGAGCAGTACTTC. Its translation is CASSDPSGSYEQYF.

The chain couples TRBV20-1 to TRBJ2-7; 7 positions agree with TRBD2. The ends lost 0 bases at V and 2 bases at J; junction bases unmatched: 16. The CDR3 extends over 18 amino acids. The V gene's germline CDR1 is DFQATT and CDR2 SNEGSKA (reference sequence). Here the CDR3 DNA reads TGCAGTGCTAGAGATTTGAGTTCCGACGCTAGCGGCCCCTACGAGCAGTACTTC. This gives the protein CSARDLSSDASGPYEQYF.

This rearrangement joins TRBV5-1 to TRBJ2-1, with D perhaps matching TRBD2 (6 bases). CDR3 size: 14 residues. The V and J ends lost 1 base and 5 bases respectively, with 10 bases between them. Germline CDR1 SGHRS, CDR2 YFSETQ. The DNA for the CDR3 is TGCGCCAGCAGCTTGTTACTAGCCAACAATGAGCAGTTCTTC. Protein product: CASSLLLANNEQFF.

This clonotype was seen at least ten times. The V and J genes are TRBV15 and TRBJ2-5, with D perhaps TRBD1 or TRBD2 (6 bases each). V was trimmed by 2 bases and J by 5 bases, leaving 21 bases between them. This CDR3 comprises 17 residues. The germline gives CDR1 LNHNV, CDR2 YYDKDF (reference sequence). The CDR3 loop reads CATSRPNLPGGGETQYF. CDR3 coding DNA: TGTGCCACCAGCAGACCGAATCTCCCCGGGGGCGGTGAGACCCAGTACTTC.

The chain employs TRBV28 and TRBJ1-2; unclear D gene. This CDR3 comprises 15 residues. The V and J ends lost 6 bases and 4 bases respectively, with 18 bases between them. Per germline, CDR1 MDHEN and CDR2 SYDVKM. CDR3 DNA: TGTGCCAGCAGCCAAGGGTTATCAGTGCGCTATGGCTACACCTTC. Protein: CASSQGLSVRYGYTF.

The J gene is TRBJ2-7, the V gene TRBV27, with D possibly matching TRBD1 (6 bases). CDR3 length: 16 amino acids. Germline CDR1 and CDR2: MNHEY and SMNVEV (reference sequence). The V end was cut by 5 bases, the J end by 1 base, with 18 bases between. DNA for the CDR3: TGTGCCAGCAGTACAAGACAGGCGACCGGATCCTACGAGCAGTACTTC. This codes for CASSTRQATGSYEQYF.

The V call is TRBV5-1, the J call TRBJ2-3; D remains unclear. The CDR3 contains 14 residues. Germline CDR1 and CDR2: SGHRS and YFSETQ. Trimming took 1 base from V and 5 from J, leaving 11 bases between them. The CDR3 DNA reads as TGCGCCAGCAGCTTGTCGGGTCTTGGAGATACGCAGTATTTT. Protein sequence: CASSLSGLGDTQYF.

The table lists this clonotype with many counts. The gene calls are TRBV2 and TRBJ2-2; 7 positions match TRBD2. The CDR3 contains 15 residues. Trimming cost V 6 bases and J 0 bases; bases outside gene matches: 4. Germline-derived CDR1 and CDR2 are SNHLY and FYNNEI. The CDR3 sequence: CASSLADPNTGELFF. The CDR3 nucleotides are TGTGCCAGCAGCCTAGCGGATCCGAACACCGGGGAGCTGTTTTTT.

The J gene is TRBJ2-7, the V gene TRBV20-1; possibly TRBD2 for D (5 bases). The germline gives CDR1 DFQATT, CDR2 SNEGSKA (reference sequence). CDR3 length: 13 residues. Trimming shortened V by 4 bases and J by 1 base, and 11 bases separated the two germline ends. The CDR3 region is CSAMPSGSYEQYF. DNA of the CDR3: TGCAGTGCTATGCCAAGCGGTTCCTACGAGCAGTACTTC.

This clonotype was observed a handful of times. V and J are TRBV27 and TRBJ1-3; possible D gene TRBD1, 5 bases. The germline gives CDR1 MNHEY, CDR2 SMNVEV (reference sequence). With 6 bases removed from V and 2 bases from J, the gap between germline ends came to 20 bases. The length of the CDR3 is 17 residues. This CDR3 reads CASRGFGTDDTGNTIYF. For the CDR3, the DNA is TGTGCCAGCAGAGGGTTCGGGACGGACGATACTGGAAACACCATATATTTT.

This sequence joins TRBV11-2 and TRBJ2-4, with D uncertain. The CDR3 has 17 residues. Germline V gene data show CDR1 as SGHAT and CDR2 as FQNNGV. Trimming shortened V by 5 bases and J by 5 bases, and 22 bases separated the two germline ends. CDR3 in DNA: TGTGCCAGCAGCCCCGATATGACGGTGGAGCGAGAAAACATTCAGTACTTC. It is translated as CASSPDMTVERENIQYF.

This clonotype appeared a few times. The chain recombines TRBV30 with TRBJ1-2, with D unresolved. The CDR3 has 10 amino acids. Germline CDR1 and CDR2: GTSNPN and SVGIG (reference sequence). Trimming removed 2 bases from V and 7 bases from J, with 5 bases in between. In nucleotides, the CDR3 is TGTGCCTGGAGTCTTCGTGGCTACACCTTC. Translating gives CAWSLRGYTF.

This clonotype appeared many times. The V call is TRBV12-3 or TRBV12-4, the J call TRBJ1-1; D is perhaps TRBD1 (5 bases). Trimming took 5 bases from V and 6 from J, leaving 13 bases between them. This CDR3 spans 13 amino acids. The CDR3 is CASSPRQGAEAFF. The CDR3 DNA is TGTGCCAGCAGTCCCCGCCAGGGAGCTGAAGCTTTCTTT.

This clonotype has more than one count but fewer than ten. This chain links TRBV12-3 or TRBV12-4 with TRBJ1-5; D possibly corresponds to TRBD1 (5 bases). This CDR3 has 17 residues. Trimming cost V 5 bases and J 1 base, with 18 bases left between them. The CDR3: CASSHSRDAWSNQPQHF. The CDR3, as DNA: TGTGCCAGCAGTCACAGCCGGGACGCGTGGAGCAATCAGCCCCAGCATTTT.

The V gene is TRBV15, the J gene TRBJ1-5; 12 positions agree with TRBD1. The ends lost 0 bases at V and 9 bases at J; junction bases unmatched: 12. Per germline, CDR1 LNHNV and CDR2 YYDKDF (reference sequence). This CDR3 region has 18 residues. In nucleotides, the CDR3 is TGTGCCACCAGCAGAGATAAGGGGACAGGGGGCTTCTTTGGGCCCCAGCATTTT. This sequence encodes CATSRDKGTGGFFGPQHF.

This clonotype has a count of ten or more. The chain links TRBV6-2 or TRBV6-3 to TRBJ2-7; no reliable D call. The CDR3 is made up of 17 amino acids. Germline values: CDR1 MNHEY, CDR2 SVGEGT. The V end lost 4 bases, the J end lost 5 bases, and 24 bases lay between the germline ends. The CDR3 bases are TGTGCCAGCAGTTCCGCGGACGACCTATTACTTCTTAACGAGCAGTACTTC. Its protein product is CASSSADDLLLLNEQYF.

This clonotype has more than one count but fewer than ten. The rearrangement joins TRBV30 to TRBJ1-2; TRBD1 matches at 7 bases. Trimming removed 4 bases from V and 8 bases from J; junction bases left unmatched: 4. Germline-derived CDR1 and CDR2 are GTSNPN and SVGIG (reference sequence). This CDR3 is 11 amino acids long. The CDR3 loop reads CAWTTGRGYTF. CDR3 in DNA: TGTGCCTGGACGACAGGGCGAGGCTACACCTTC.

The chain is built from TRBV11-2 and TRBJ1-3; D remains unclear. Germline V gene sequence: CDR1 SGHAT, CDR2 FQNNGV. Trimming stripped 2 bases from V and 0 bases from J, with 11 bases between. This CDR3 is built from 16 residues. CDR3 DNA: TGTGCCAGCAGCTTAACACCCAGGACCTCTGGAAACACCATATATTTT. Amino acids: CASSLTPRTSGNTIYF.

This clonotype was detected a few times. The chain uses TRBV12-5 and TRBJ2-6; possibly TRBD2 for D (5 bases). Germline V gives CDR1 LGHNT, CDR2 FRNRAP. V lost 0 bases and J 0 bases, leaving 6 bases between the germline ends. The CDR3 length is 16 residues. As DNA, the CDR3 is TGTGCTAGTGGTTTGGTACTAGACTCTGGGGCCAACGTCCTGACTTTC. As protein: CASGLVLDSGANVLTF.

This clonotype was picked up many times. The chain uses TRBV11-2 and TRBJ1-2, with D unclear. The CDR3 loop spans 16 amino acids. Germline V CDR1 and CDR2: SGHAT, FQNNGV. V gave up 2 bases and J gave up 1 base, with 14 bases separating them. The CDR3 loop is CASSLSTATLNYGYTF. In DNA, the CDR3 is TGTGCCAGCAGCTTATCGACCGCCACTCTTAACTATGGCTACACCTTC.

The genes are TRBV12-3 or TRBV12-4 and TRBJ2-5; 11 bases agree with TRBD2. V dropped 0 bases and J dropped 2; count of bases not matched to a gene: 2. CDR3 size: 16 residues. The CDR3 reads CASSLATSGTQETQYF. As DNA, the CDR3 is TGTGCCAGCAGTTTAGCGACTAGCGGGACGCAAGAGACCCAGTACTTC.

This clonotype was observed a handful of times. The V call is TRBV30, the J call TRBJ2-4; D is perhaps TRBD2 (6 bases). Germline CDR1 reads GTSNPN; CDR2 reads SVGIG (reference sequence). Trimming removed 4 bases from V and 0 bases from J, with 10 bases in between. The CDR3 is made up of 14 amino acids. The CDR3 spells CAWTTGLAKNIQYF. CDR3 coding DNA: TGTGCCTGGACAACGGGACTAGCCAAAAACATTCAGTACTTC.